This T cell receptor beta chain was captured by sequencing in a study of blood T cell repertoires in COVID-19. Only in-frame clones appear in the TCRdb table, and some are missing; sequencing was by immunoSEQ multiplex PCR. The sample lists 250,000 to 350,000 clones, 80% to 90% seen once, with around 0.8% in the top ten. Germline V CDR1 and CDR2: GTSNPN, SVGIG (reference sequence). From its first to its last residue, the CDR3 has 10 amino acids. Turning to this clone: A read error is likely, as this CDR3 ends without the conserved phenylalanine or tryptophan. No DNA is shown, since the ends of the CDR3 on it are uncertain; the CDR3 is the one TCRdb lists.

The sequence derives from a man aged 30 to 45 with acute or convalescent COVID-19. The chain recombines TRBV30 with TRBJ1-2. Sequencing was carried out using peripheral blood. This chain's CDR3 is CAWRAGKKPK.